This T cell receptor (beta chain) comes out of a study of CD8 T cells in ankylosing spondylitis (dated by TCRdb to about 2017). Describing the broader study: The study set out to find disease-linked TCR variants by profiling T cell receptor beta repertoires in ankylosing spondylitis patients and healthy donors. The full study cohort was made up of about two dozen ankylosing spondylitis patients and fewer than 120 healthy donors. Peripheral blood was sampled, and synovial fluid was also collected from ankylosing spondylitis patients. The research as a whole found: Some of the motif variants had been reported before in the synovial fluid and blood of reactive arthritis patients, a finding that suggests common disease-initiation mechanisms. According to the report, matched synovial fluid samples from ankylosing spondylitis patients were significantly enriched for the disease-linked clones. A CD8+ phenotype was shown by the disease-linked clones, which were found at relatively low frequencies in peripheral blood. A TCR beta motif of eight highly homologous amino acid variants appeared characteristic of blood from ankylosing spondylitis patients.

In its sample, this clonotype was seen a few times. What this receptor recognizes is not known. Per-base qualities were not stored, and no clone one base away is much larger. The sequencer listed for this sample is Illumina HiSeq 2500. Quantitative 5'-RACE with molecular barcodes was the method used to prepare the TCR beta libraries. In the source study's methods: A new computational method based on a probabilistic model of VDJ rearrangement was used to identify disease-linked TCR variants. Using fastp trimming at Q25 and MiXCR clonotype assembly, TCRdb reanalyzed the public sequencing data and kept in-frame beta chains. Every CDR3 protein is listed once, alongside the most common genes and DNA of its rows. TCRdb assigned the V and J calls; the authors' analysis was not used. The sample has approximately 350,000 distinct CDR3 sequences on record, roughly 22% of them singletons. The top ten clones comprise over 10% of the sample.

Relative to germline, V is missing 3 bases and J is missing 5 bases, with 6 bases of the junction outside any gene match. From the cysteine through the phenylalanine, the CDR3 covers 14 amino acids. CDR3 DNA is the only sequence kept; it has 42 bases, read in frame from the first base. Looking up the germline V gene yields CDR1 SGHNT and CDR2 YENEEA. This receptor was taken from a male donor with ankylosing spondylitis or in good health (not recorded which). Recombination linked TRBV11-3 to TRBJ2-5, and 7 junctional nucleotides match TRBD1. Sequencing was done on a sample of blood, either unsorted or a sorted T cell fraction (not recorded which). The nucleotides are TGTGCCAGCAGCTTCCAAGGGGGCAGCGAGACCCAGTACTTC. Its translation reads: CASSFQGGSETQYF.